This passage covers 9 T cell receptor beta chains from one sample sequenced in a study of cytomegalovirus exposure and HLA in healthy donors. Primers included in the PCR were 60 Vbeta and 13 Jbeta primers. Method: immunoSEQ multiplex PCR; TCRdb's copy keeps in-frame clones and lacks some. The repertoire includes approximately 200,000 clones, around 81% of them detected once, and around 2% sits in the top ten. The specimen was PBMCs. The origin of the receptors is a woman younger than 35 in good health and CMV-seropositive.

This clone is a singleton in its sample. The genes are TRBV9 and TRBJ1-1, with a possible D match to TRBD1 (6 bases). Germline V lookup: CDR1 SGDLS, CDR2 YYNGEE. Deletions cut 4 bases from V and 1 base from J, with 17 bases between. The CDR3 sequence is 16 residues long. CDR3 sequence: CASSPPGHRGNTEAFF. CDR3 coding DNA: TGTGCCAGCAGCCCACCGGGACATCGGGGGAACACTGAAGCTTTCTTT.

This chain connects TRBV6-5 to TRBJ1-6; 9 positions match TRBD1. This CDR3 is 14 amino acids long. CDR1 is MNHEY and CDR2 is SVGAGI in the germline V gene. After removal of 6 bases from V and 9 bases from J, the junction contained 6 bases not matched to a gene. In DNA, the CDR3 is TGTGCCAGCAGCCCCACAGGGGGCTTTTCACCCCTCCACTTT. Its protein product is CASSPTGGFSPLHF.

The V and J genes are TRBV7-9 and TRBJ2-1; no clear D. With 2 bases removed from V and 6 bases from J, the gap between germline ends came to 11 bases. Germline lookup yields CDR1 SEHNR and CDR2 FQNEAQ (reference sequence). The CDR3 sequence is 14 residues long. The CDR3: CASSLTGSGNEQFF. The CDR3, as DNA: TGTGCCAGCAGCTTAACTGGCTCGGGCAATGAGCAGTTCTTC.

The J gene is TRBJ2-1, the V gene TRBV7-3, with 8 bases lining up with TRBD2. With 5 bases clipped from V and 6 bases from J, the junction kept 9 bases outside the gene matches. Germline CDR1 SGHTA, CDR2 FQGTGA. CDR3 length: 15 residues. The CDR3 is CASSPSAGGSNEQFF. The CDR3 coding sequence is TGTGCCAGCAGCCCCTCGGCGGGGGGATCCAATGAGCAGTTCTTC. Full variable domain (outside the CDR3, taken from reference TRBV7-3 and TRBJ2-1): GAGVSQTPSNKVTEKGKYVELRCDPISGHTALYWYRQSLGQGPEFLIYFQGTGAADDSGLPNDRFFAVRPEGSVSTLKIQRTERGDSAVYLCASSPSAGGSNEQFFGPGTRLTVL.

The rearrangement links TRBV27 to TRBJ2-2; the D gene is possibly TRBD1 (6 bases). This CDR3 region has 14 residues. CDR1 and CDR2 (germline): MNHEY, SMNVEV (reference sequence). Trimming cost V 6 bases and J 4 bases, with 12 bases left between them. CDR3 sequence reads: CASRSGVSTGELFF. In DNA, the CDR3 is TGTGCCAGCAGGTCAGGGGTTAGCACCGGGGAGCTGTTTTTT.

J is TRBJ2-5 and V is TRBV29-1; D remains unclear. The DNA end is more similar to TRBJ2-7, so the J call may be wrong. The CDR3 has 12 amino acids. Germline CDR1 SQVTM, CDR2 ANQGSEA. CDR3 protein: CSVGPNSYEQYF. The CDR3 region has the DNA TGCAGCGTTGGTCCGAACTCCTACGAGCAGTACTTC.

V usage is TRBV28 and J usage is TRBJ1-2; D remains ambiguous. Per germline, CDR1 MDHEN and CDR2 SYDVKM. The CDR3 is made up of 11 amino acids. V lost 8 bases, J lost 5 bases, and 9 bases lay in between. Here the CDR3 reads CASGLWYGYTF. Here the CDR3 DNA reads TGTGCCAGCGGACTCTGGTATGGCTACACCTTC.

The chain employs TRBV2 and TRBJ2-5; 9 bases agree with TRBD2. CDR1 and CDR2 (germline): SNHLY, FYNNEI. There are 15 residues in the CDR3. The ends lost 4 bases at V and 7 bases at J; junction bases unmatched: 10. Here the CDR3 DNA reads TGTGCCAGCAGTGTAGGAGCGGGGGGTTTTGGGACCCAGTACTTC. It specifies CASSVGAGGFGTQYF.

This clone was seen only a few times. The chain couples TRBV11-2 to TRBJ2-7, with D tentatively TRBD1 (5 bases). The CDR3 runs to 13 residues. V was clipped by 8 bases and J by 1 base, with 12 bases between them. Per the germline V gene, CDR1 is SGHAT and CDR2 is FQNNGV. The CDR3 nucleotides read TGTGCCAGCCGACCACAGGCGTCCTACGAGCAGTACTTC. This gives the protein CASRPQASYEQYF.